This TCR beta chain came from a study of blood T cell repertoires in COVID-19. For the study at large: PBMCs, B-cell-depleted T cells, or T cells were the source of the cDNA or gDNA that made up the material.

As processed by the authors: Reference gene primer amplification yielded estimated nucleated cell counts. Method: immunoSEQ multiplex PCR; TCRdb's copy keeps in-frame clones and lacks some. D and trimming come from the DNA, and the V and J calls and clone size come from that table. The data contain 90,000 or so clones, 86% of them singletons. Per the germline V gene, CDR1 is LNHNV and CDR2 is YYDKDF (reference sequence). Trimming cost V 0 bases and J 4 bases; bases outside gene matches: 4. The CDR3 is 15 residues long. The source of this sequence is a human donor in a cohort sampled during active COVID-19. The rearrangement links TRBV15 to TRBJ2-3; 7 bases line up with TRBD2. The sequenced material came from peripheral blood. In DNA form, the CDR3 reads TGTGCCACCAGCAGAGATTCGCTAGCGGCAGATACGCAGTATTTT. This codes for CATSRDSLAADTQYF.